This paragraph covers one T cell receptor (beta chain) sequence. The sample originates from a study of blood T cell repertoires in COVID-19. Study details: The study drew acute and convalescent COVID-19 samples from the United States, Italy and Spain.

Authors' analysis steps: Amplification from reference gene primers served as the basis for estimated nucleated cell counts. Sequenced by immunoSEQ multiplex PCR; TCRdb stores in-frame clones only, minus some. V, J and clone size are taken as reported in that table, and D and trimming were inferred from the DNA itself. Among fewer than 150,000 clones, 88% were seen once, and the ten largest hold roughly a tenth. Germline CDR1 SGHDN, CDR2 FVKESK. The CDR3 sequence is 14 residues long. Trimming removed 3 bases at V and 2 bases at J, with 11 bases between. This chain connects TRBV14 to TRBJ2-7; maybe TRBD2 (6 bases). The sequencing sample was made of peripheral blood. This receptor was taken from a middle-aged man with active or convalescent COVID-19. CDR3 loop: CASSQAAGPYEQYF. The CDR3 nucleotides are TGTGCCAGCAGCCAGGCGGCGGGGCCCTACGAGCAGTACTTC.